The clone carrying this TCR beta chain has only a few counts. TCRdb reanalysed the 5' RACE reads using MiXCR and keeps one entry per CDR3 protein. Of tens of thousands of distinct CDR3 sequences in the sample, around 21% were seen once. The data were obtained in a study of spatial heterogeneity in lung cancer. Time point noted: sample taken at primary tumor resection. The study sequenced unsorted whole RNA from tumor, nontumor lung or frozen PBMC. Germline lookup yields CDR1 DFQATT and CDR2 SNEGSKA (reference sequence). The CDR3 runs to 12 residues. This chain joins TRBV20-1 and TRBJ2-7, with D possibly matching TRBD2 (6 bases). The receptor's source is a male donor with early-stage non-small cell lung cancer. The sequenced sample was PBMCs, obtained at surgery. The CDR3, as DNA: TGCAGCCCCCTCGGGACTTTGGGCGAGCAGTACTTC. Its translation: CSPLGTLGEQYF.